This TCR beta chain is drawn from a study of identical twins. Overall study results and limits: The models systematically underestimated how much out-of-frame TCR alpha was shared in monozygotic twins. The conclusions drew on cross-sectional statistical analysis instead of tracking the same donors.

Notes on this clonotype: What it binds is unknown.

TCRdb passed the 5' RACE reads through MiXCR, listing each CDR3 protein once. The profile shows some 190,000 distinct CDR3 sequences, approximately 16% of them singletons. The V end lost 5 bases, the J end lost 1 base, and 11 bases lay between the germline ends. This CDR3 spans 13 amino acids. Germline loops: CDR1 SQVTM, CDR2 ANQGSEA. These data are also associated with another study on T cells expressing NK-cell markers. That work states: The authors sequenced eight donors, of whom seven were HCMV-seropositive and one was seronegative. These clonotypes additionally ranked first within the CD3+CD56-NKG2C+ fraction of a handful of donors.

The TCR originated in a woman aged 18-29 years in good health. The sample consisted of CD8+ T cells sorted from blood. The chain has TRBV29-1 and TRBJ1-1; D is unclear. Written as DNA, the CDR3 is TGCAGCGTTCCCATCGGACCGAACACTGAAGCTTTCTTT. It yields the protein CSVPIGPNTEAFF.